The 6 T cell receptor beta chains listed next were all sequenced from one sample in a study of blood T cell repertoires in COVID-19. The table came from immunoSEQ multiplex PCR; TCRdb's copy has only in-frame clones and leaves some out. The data show fewer than 200,000 clones, less than 85% seen once. Input material: peripheral blood. Source of these receptors: a human donor in a cohort sampled during active COVID-19.

The chain combines TRBV3-1 (or the pseudogene TRBV3-2) with TRBJ2-5; TRBD2 matches at 8 bases. Germline-derived CDR1 and CDR2 are LGHDT and YNNKEL (reference sequence). There are 14 residues in the CDR3. With 4 bases clipped from V and 8 bases from J, the junction kept 9 bases outside the gene matches. The CDR3 bases are TGTGCCAGCAGCCCAGTTCTAGCGGGCATAACCCAGTACTTC. It yields the protein CASSPVLAGITQYF.

This rearrangement joins TRBV4-1 to TRBJ2-7; D is uncertain. The V gene lost 1 base and the J gene lost 3 bases, with 13 bases spanning the gap. Germline V CDR1 and CDR2: MGHRA, YSYEKL. The CDR3 spans 15 residues. The CDR3 DNA follows: TGCGCCAGCAGCCAAGGGCCGGGTCTAAGCTACGAGCAGTACTTC. Its protein is CASSQGPGLSYEQYF.

The chain combines TRBV30 with TRBJ1-2, with a possible D match to TRBD1 (6 bases). Germline-derived CDR1 and CDR2 are GTSNPN and SVGIG (reference sequence). The CDR3 spans 14 residues. V was cut by 5 bases and J by 1 base, with 14 bases left in between. The chain's CDR3 is CAWSWDIVNYGYTF. Here the CDR3 DNA reads TGTGCCTGGTCCTGGGACATTGTTAACTATGGCTACACCTTC.

The chain has TRBV14 and TRBJ2-1; 11 positions match TRBD2. The ends lost 0 bases at V and 9 bases at J; junction bases unmatched: 7. The CDR3 loop spans 16 amino acids. Germline values: CDR1 SGHDN, CDR2 FVKESK. CDR3 in DNA: TGTGCCAGCAGCCAAGATCGGCTAGCGGGGGGTGTTGAGCAGTTCTTC. Its translation is CASSQDRLAGGVEQFF. Complete variable domain (other parts from reference TRBV14 and TRBJ2-1): EAGVTQFPSHSVIEKGQTVTLRCDPISGHDNLYWYRRVMGKEIKFLLHFVKESKQDESGMPNNRFLAERTGGTYSTLKVQPAELEDSGVYFCASSQDRLAGGVEQFFGPGTRLTVL.

The genes are TRBV7-8 and TRBJ2-5; 7 bases align to TRBD1. V was clipped by 3 bases and J by 2 bases; unmatched bases: 3. The CDR3 extends over 14 amino acids. Per the germline V gene, CDR1 is SGHVS and CDR2 is FQNEAQ. For the CDR3, the DNA is TGTGCCAGCAGCTTCCACAGGGGACAAGAGACCCAGTACTTC. Protein sequence: CASSFHRGQETQYF.

The sample holds one count of this clone. The V call is TRBV7-9, the J call TRBJ1-2, with TRBD1 matching over 8 bases. The V and J ends lost 0 bases and 6 bases, in that order; junction bases with no gene match: 3. Germline CDR1 reads SEHNR; CDR2 reads FQNEAQ (reference sequence). CDR3 length: 14 amino acids. CDR3 region: CASSLAGTGDGYTF. As DNA, the CDR3 is TGTGCCAGCAGCTTAGCGGGGACAGGCGATGGCTACACCTTC. Together with reference TRBV7-9 and TRBJ1-2, the CDR3 gives the full variable domain: DTGVSQNPRHKITKRGQNVTFRCDPISEHNRLYWYRQTLGQGPEFLTYFQNEAQLEKSRLLSDRFSAERPKGSFSTLEIQRTEQGDSAMYLCASSLAGTGDGYTFGSGTRLTVV.